This is a list of T cell receptor beta chains from one sample in a study of CD8 T cells in Susac syndrome. MiXCR, applied by TCRdb to the immunoSEQ multiplex PCR reads, yields one record per CDR3 protein. This sample has around 200,000 distinct CDR3 sequences, with over 90% found just once. Input material: CD4+ T cells from PBMCs. Receptors originate from a human donor with multiple sclerosis. The CDR3 runs from the conserved cysteine through the conserved F or W. A D gene is named only where the DNA matches it firmly. The listing skips clone size in some rows; elsewhere it reads once, few, many or a size class.

cdr3_aa cdr3_nt clone_size j_call v_call d_call
CASSYSLSGTLGANVLTF TGTGCCAGCAGTTACTCGCTTTCCGGAACTCTTGGGGCCAACGTCCTGACTTTC . TRBJ2-6 TRBV6-5 .
CAGGGASDTQYF TGTGCCGGCGGGGGGGCCTCAGATACGCAGTATTTT . TRBJ2-3 TRBV7-9 TRBD2
CASSEGKFAGTANTEAFF TGTGCCAGCAGTGAAGGTAAGTTCGCGGGCACTGCGAACACTGAAGCTTTCTTT . TRBJ1-1 TRBV2 .
CASRSGQGSGYTF TGTGCCAGCAGATCGGGACAGGGCTCTGGCTACACCTTC . TRBJ1-2 TRBV25-1 TRBD1
CASSQDGRYEQYF TGTGCCAGCAGCCAGGATGGGCGGTACGAGCAGTACTTC . TRBJ2-7 TRBV3-1 .
CAISSGQSPLHF TGTGCCATCAGCTCTGGACAGTCACCCCTCCACTTT . TRBJ1-6 TRBV10-3 .
CASSQEVSEQFF TGTGCCAGCAGCCAAGAAGTTAGTGAGCAGTTCTTC . TRBJ2-1 TRBV3-1 .
CASTQGHSPLHF TGTGCCAGCACACAGGGACATTCACCCCTCCACTTT . TRBJ1-6 TRBV2 .
CASSPPNRDTQYF TGTGCCAGCTCACCACCAAACCGAGATACGCAGTATTTT . TRBJ2-3 TRBV18 .
CASSHSDSSTEAFF TGTGCCAGCAGCCACAGTGACTCGAGCACTGAAGCTTTCTTT . TRBJ1-1 TRBV14 .
CASSLRTGGGYGYTF TGTGCCAGCAGTTTAAGGACAGGGGGTGGCTATGGCTACACCTTC . TRBJ1-2 TRBV12-3/TRBV12-4 TRBD1
CAWVRRGARGYTF TGTGCCTGGGTGCGGCGGGGTGCTCGTGGCTACACCTTC . TRBJ1-2 TRBV30 .
CSVEVGANVLTF TGCAGCGTTGAGGTAGGGGCCAACGTCCTGACTTTC . TRBJ2-6 TRBV29-1 .
CASSYREGGNQPQHF TGTGCCAGCAGCTACAGGGAAGGTGGCAATCAGCCCCAGCATTTT . TRBJ1-5 TRBV11-2 .
CASSYPGTEQTYGYTF TGTGCCAGCAGTTATCCCGGGACAGAGCAAACCTATGGCTACACCTTC . TRBJ1-2 TRBV12-3/TRBV12-4 TRBD1
CASSLGQGGVAFF TGCGCCAGCAGCTTGGGCCAGGGAGGAGTGGCTTTCTTT once TRBJ1-1 TRBV5-1 .
CASIKQVISMTEAFF TGTGCCAGCATAAAACAGGTTATCAGTATGACTGAAGCTTTCTTT once TRBJ1-1 TRBV12-3/TRBV12-4 .
CASSEEGQPQHF TGTGCCAGCAGTGAAGAGGGTCAGCCCCAGCATTTT . TRBJ1-5 TRBV25-1 .
CASDTNPYNEQFF TGTGCCAGCGACACCAATCCCTACAATGAGCAGTTCTTC . TRBJ2-1 TRBV6-5 .
CASSLGLDQPQHF TGCGCCAGCAGCTTGGGATTGGATCAGCCCCAGCATTTT . TRBJ1-5 TRBV5-1 .
CASSLAGGEKLFF TGTGCCAGCAGCTTAGCGGGGGGAGAAAAACTGTTTTTT . TRBJ1-4 TRBV7-9 .
CATSDDYGYTF TGTGCCACCAGTGATGACTACGGCTACACCTTC . TRBJ1-2 TRBV24-1 .
CAWGGGSSYNEQFF TGTGCCTGGGGCGGGGGGAGCTCCTACAATGAGCAGTTCTTC . TRBJ2-1 TRBV30 TRBD2
CAWASGGANVLTF TGTGCCTGGGCGAGCGGTGGGGCCAACGTCCTGACTTTC few TRBJ2-6 TRBV30 .
CASKLGGNTEAFF TGTGCCAGCAAACTGGGGGGGAACACTGAAGCTTTCTTT . TRBJ1-1 TRBV25-1 .
CSATHTGNQPQHF TGCAGTGCTACACACACGGGCAATCAGCCCCAGCATTTT . TRBJ1-5 TRBV20-1 .
CSASRPGTGELFF TGCAGTGCTAGTCGGCCGGGGACCGGGGAGCTGTTTTTT . TRBJ2-2 TRBV20-1 .
CASSLRLDNSPLHF TGTGCCAGCAGCCTCAGGCTTGATAATTCACCCCTCCACTTT . TRBJ1-6 TRBV14 .
CASSDPTSGDGWDEQFF TGTGCCAGCAGTGACCCGACTAGCGGGGACGGATGGGATGAGCAGTTCTTC . TRBJ2-1 TRBV6-4 TRBD2
CASSQVGEQPQHF TGTGCCAGCAGCCAAGTCGGGGAACAGCCCCAGCATTTT . TRBJ1-5 TRBV3-1 .
CASSTQRGGETQYF TGTGCCAGCAGCACCCAGCGGGGGGGGGAGACCCAGTACTTC . TRBJ2-5 TRBV5-4 TRBD2
CASSGGGQGNSPLHF TGTGCCAGCAGCGGCGGGGGACAGGGGAATTCACCCCTCCACTTT . TRBJ1-6 TRBV9 TRBD1
CSVGGGTNTGELFF TGCAGCGTTGGGGGTGGAACGAACACCGGGGAGCTGTTTTTT . TRBJ2-2 TRBV29-1 .
CASSLTGFETQYF TGTGCCAGCAGTTTGACAGGGTTCGAGACCCAGTACTTC . TRBJ2-5 TRBV12-3/TRBV12-4 TRBD1
CAWSVRGARAEAFF TGTGCCTGGAGTGTACGGGGGGCGAGGGCTGAAGCTTTCTTT . TRBJ1-1 TRBV30 .
CASSHLQETQYF TGTGCCAGCAGCCATTTACAAGAGACCCAGTACTTC . TRBJ2-5 TRBV3-1 .
CAISETQYF TGTGCCATCTCGGAGACCCAGTACTTC . TRBJ2-5 TRBV2 .
CASSVEGTGGETQYF TGTGCCAGCAGCGTAGAGGGCACAGGGGGAGAGACCCAGTACTTC . TRBJ2-5 TRBV9 TRBD1
CSVEVGQGTGELFF TGCAGCGTTGAAGTTGGACAGGGTACCGGGGAGCTGTTTTTT . TRBJ2-2 TRBV29-1 TRBD1
CASSEALGGGLETQYF TGTGCCAGCAGTGAAGCGCTGGGAGGGGGCCTCGAGACCCAGTACTTC . TRBJ2-5 TRBV6-1 .
CASSLSTGTEEQYF TGTGCCAGCAGCTTATCGACAGGTACGGAAGAGCAGTACTTC . TRBJ2-7 TRBV7-8 .
CASSPPGQSPLHF TGTGCCAGCAGCCCCCCGGGACAGTCACCCCTCCACTTT . TRBJ1-6 TRBV3-1 TRBD1
CASSQWGIYEQYF TGTGCCAGCAGCCAATGGGGTATCTACGAGCAGTACTTC . TRBJ2-7 TRBV3-1 .
CASSSRSGARGYTF TGTGCCAGCAGCAGCCGGTCCGGGGCTCGAGGCTACACCTTC . TRBJ1-2 TRBV13 .
CASSPGTGNNEQFF TGTGCCAGCAGCCCTGGGACAGGCAACAATGAGCAGTTCTTC . TRBJ2-1 TRBV7-9 TRBD1
CSARVGSEGVTNSPLHF TGCAGTGCTAGAGTCGGGAGCGAAGGCGTAACTAATTCACCCCTCCACTTT . TRBJ1-6 TRBV20-1 .
CASSQTGDYGYTF TGTGCCAGCAGCCAGACAGGGGACTATGGCTACACCTTC . TRBJ1-2 TRBV3-1 TRBD1
CASGSLGDTQYF TGTGCCAGCGGCTCCTTAGGGGATACGCAGTATTTT . TRBJ2-3 TRBV3-1 .
CSARALILTGRDRELFF TGCAGTGCTAGAGCTTTAATTTTGACGGGGCGAGACCGGGAGCTGTTTTTT . TRBJ2-2 TRBV20-1 .
CSVSNTGRGDTQYF TGCAGCGTCTCCAATACCGGCCGGGGAGATACGCAGTATTTT once TRBJ2-3 TRBV29-1 .
CASSPEWVIDTQYF TGTGCCAGCAGCCCGGAGTGGGTCATAGATACGCAGTATTTT . TRBJ2-3 TRBV11-2 .
CSVYPTVYNEQFF TGCAGCGTTTACCCGACAGTTTACAATGAGCAGTTCTTC . TRBJ2-1 TRBV29-1 .
CSAEGRAWETQYF TGCAGTGCTGAAGGAAGGGCTTGGGAGACCCAGTACTTC . TRBJ2-5 TRBV20-1 .